Shown below are 17 T cell receptor beta chains from a single sample sequenced in a study of T cells in Graves' hyperthyroidism and ophthalmopathy. TCR beta CDR3 regions were amplified from RNA. First-round RT-PCR targeting the TCR CDR3 was performed with the HTBI primer set. A single record per CDR3 protein comes from TCRdb applying MiXCR to the multiplex PCR reads. The sample contains some 690,000 distinct CDR3 sequences, roughly 17% of which appear only once. Material for sequencing was blood. The source of these receptors is a man aged 50 to 59 with Graves' hyperthyroidism.

A remark on this clonotype: A much more abundant neighbour one base away suggests this may be a read error. The chain joins TRBV6-2 or TRBV6-3 to TRBJ1-6; 9 nucleotides agree with TRBD1. V dropped 6 bases and J dropped 9; count of bases not matched to a gene: 9. The CDR3 has 15 amino acids. From germline, CDR1 is MNHEY and CDR2 SVGEGT. CDR3 sequence (DNA): TGTGCCAGCAGGGCCACCGGGACAGGGTTTTCACCCCTCCACTTT. Translated: CASRATGTGFSPLHF.

This chain connects TRBV28 to TRBJ1-1, with 10 bases identical to TRBD1. Germline lookup yields CDR1 MDHEN and CDR2 SYDVKM. The CDR3 spans 16 residues. After removal of 5 bases from V and 3 bases from J, the junction contained 9 bases not matched to a gene. CDR3 coding DNA: TGTGCCAGCAGTGGCCGTGTAGGACAGGGGGACACTGAAGCTTTCTTT. This gives the protein CASSGRVGQGDTEAFF.

This clonotype was recorded at least ten times. The genes are TRBV2 and TRBJ2-1; 10 nucleotides agree with TRBD2. Germline V lookup: CDR1 SNHLY, CDR2 FYNNEI. This CDR3 has 15 amino acids. Germline trimming cut 8 bases from V and 9 bases from J; bases unmatched to any gene: 13. The CDR3: CASHFGSGRAGEQFF. The CDR3 nucleotides are TGTGCCAGCCATTTTGGCAGCGGGAGGGCCGGTGAGCAGTTCTTC.

The table lists this clonotype with a few counts. At one of its ends the junction is not consistent with the germline gene, which may arise from a read error. The gene calls are TRBV28 and TRBJ1-2; D is unclear. The CDR3 covers 14 residues. The germline V gene encodes CDR1 MDHEN and CDR2 SYDVKM. The DNA of the CDR3 is TGTGCCAGCAGCGACGATCGAAAAGGGTATGGCCACACCTTC. The encoded protein is CASSDDRKGYGHTF.

The chain uses TRBV6-5 and TRBJ2-6; 12 bases align to TRBD1. Germline CDR1 is MNHEY and CDR2 is SVGAGI. The CDR3 totals 19 residues. V shed 0 bases, J shed 1 base, and the junction held 4 bases outside the gene matches. CDR3: CASSYSPGQGASGANVLTF. CDR3 coding DNA: TGTGCCAGCAGTTACTCTCCGGGACAGGGGGCTTCTGGGGCCAACGTCCTGACTTTC.

This chain uses TRBV2 with TRBJ2-3, with 8 positions matching TRBD1. CDR3 size: 12 residues. Germline CDR1 reads SNHLY; CDR2 reads FYNNEI. J lost 4 bases, V lost 8 bases, and 2 bases had no gene match. CDR3 amino acids: CASGQGPDTQYF. CDR3 in DNA: TGTGCCAGCGGACAGGGACCAGATACGCAGTATTTT.

This clonotype showed up many times. The chain uses TRBV29-1 and TRBJ2-5; 7 nucleotides agree with TRBD1. V shed 6 bases, J shed 5 bases, and the junction held 9 bases outside the gene matches. Germline V gene data show CDR1 as SQVTM and CDR2 as ANQGSEA. The CDR3 consists of 13 residues. Here the CDR3 DNA reads TGCAGCGTCGTCAAAACAGGGGCGGAGACCCAGTACTTC. This sequence encodes CSVVKTGAETQYF.

This clonotype was seen a handful of times. V usage is TRBV6-5 and J usage is TRBJ1-2; TRBD1 matches at 7 bases. Germline CDR1 reads MNHEY; CDR2 reads SVGAGI. The CDR3 contains 17 residues. V shed 0 bases, J shed 0 bases, and the junction held 7 bases outside the gene matches. Here the CDR3 DNA reads TGTGCCAGCAGTTACTCGGGCAGGGACAGAGCTAACTATGGCTACACCTTC. It yields the protein CASSYSGRDRANYGYTF.

The V call is TRBV18, the J call TRBJ2-2, with D possibly matching TRBD1 (5 bases). CDR1 is KGHSH, CDR2 LQKENI, per germline. Trimming stripped 0 bases from V and 3 bases from J, with 11 bases between. The CDR3 runs 16 residues. The CDR3 protein is CASSPPDRTDTGELFF. The CDR3 DNA is TGTGCCAGCTCACCACCTGACAGAACCGACACCGGGGAGCTGTTTTTT.

The sample holds a few counts of this clonotype. The chain couples TRBV14 to TRBJ2-1; TRBD2 agrees at 7 bases. CDR1 SGHDN and CDR2 FVKESK come from the germline V gene. The CDR3 loop spans 14 amino acids. V shed 4 bases and J 8 bases; nucleotides not matched to a gene: 8. This CDR3 is CASSPRLATHEQFF. Here the CDR3 DNA reads TGTGCCAGCAGCCCTAGACTAGCAACCCATGAGCAGTTCTTC.

The chain joins TRBV7-9 to TRBJ2-4; TRBD2 matches 9 bases. The CDR3 totals 16 residues. Germline loops: CDR1 SEHNR, CDR2 FQNEAQ (reference sequence). With 5 bases clipped from V and 0 bases from J, the junction kept 5 bases outside the gene matches. In nucleotides, the CDR3 is TGTGCCAGCAGCAAAATAGCGGGGGTAGCCAAAAACATTCAGTACTTC. Its translation: CASSKIAGVAKNIQYF.

This clonotype was seen at least ten times. The chain uses TRBV10-3 and TRBJ2-7; 14 positions agree with TRBD2. Per the germline V gene, CDR1 is ENHRY and CDR2 is SYGVKD. Germline trimming cut 8 bases from V and 3 bases from J; bases unmatched to any gene: 3. There are 14 residues in the CDR3. CDR3 nucleotide sequence: TGTGCCATCGGGGGACTAGCGGGAGACTACGAGCAGTACTTC. Translation gives CAIGGLAGDYEQYF.

This clonotype was counted many times. The chain joins TRBV11-2 to TRBJ2-1; 9 positions match TRBD2. CDR1 and CDR2 from the germline V gene are SGHAT and FQNNGV. This CDR3 region has 15 residues. Germline trimming cut 3 bases from V and 3 bases from J; bases unmatched to any gene: 3. The DNA for the CDR3 is TGTGCCAGCAGCTTGACTAGCGGAAACTACAATGAGCAGTTCTTC. Encoded protein: CASSLTSGNYNEQFF.

The V and J genes are TRBV7-3 and TRBJ2-1, with 10 bases fitting TRBD2. Per germline, CDR1 SGHTA and CDR2 FQGTGA. The V gene end was trimmed by 5 bases and the J gene end by 8 bases; junction bases not matched to a gene: 15. CDR3 length equals 17 residues. The DNA of the CDR3 is TGTGCCAGCAGCCAACATCCCGGGACTAGCGCGTCGGATGAGCAGTTCTTC. This sequence encodes CASSQHPGTSASDEQFF.

Concerning this clonotype itself: This clone may be a read error of a much larger clone one base away. The CDR3 ends on some other residue instead of the conserved phenylalanine or tryptophan, so this is likely a read error. The CDR3 is CASSLYREGTGELFL. CDR3 nucleotides: TGTGCCAGCAGTTTATACAGGGAGGGGACCGGGGAGCTGTTTCTT. V usage is TRBV28 and J usage is TRBJ2-2, with D perhaps matching TRBD2 (7 bases). CDR1 and CDR2 (germline): MDHEN, SYDVKM. This CDR3 comprises 15 residues. The germline V and J ends were trimmed by 1 base and 5 bases, with 11 bases remaining between them.

V gene TRBV5-6 combines with J gene TRBJ1-4; tentative D call: TRBD1 (6 bases). The CDR3 is 16 amino acids. The ends were cut back, 0 bases at V and 1 base at J, with 10 bases in the middle. The germline CDR1 and CDR2 sequences are SGHDT and YYEEEE. CDR3: CASSLGQAQTNEKLFF. In DNA form, the CDR3 reads TGTGCCAGCAGCTTGGGACAGGCTCAAACTAATGAAAAACTGTTTTTT. Full variable domain (rest looked up from reference TRBV5-6 and TRBJ1-4): DAGVTQSPTHLIKTRGQQVTLRCSPKSGHDTVSWYQQALGQGPQFIFQYYEEEERQRGNFPDRFSGHQFPNYSSELNVNALLLGDSALYLCASSLGQAQTNEKLFFGSGTQLSVL.

The V call is TRBV4-1, the J call TRBJ2-2, with TRBD2 matching 8 bases. The CDR3 has 14 amino acids. Unmatched junction bases numbered 5, after V lost 4 bases and J lost 7 bases. Germline CDR1 and CDR2: MGHRA and YSYEKL. The CDR3 protein is CASSPAGAGGELFF. The DNA of the CDR3 is TGCGCCAGCAGCCCAGCGGGAGCGGGCGGGGAGCTGTTTTTT.